Following are 16 T cell receptor beta chains from one sample sequenced in a study of human T cells and chemical hapten exposure. The time point: pre-sensitization, week 0. Treatment meaning: therapeutic diphenylcyclopropenone sensitization with weekly scalp DPC. TCRdb ran MiXCR on the RACE reads and lists one entry per CDR3 protein. The sample has 95,000 to 150,000 distinct CDR3 sequences, approximately 15% seen once; the top ten hold 2.8%. The starting material was whole blood, obtained in connection with sensitization to the hapten diphenylcyclopropenone (DPC). The source of these receptors is a woman aged 18-29 years with alopecia areata. Some clones in this sample may be carry-over from other donors' samples.

This clonotype came up many times. The chain employs TRBV6-6 and TRBJ1-5; D gene uncertain. The length of the CDR3 is 14 residues. Trimming left V 6 bases short and J 5 bases short, with 14 bases between. Germline CDR1 and CDR2: MNHNY and SVGAGI (reference sequence). The CDR3: CASRGWTSYQPQHF. Here the CDR3 DNA reads TGTGCCAGCAGGGGTTGGACTTCCTATCAGCCCCAGCATTTT.

There are a few counts of this clonotype. The gene calls are TRBV6-1 and TRBJ1-4; tentative D call: TRBD1 (6 bases). CDR3 length: 18 residues. V gave up 0 bases and J gave up 0 bases, with 14 bases separating them. Germline values: CDR1 MNHNS, CDR2 SASEGT. The CDR3 is CASSEAGGTSATNEKLFF. DNA for the CDR3: TGTGCCAGCAGTGAAGCTGGGGGGACAAGTGCAACTAATGAAAAACTGTTTTTT.

This clonotype was detected only a few times. The CDR3 reads CASSLARPMNTEAFF. Written as DNA, the CDR3 is TGTGCCAGCAGCTTGGCTCGGCCCATGAACACTGAAGCTTTCTTT. The gene calls are TRBV5-4 and TRBJ1-1; D remains unclear. Germline V CDR1 and CDR2: SGHNT, YYREEE (reference sequence). V lost 0 bases and J 0 bases, leaving 9 bases between the germline ends. The CDR3 runs 15 residues.

This clonotype showed up just a few times. The chain carries TRBV30 and TRBJ1-4, with D tentatively TRBD1 (5 bases). The CDR3 covers 13 residues. The V end was cut by 3 bases, the J end by 7 bases, with 12 bases between. Germline loops: CDR1 GTSNPN, CDR2 SVGIG (reference sequence). The CDR3 bases are TGTGCCTGGAGATGGACGAGGGGTGAAAAACTGTTTTTT. This gives the protein CAWRWTRGEKLFF.

This clonotype was recorded at least ten times. The CDR3 here is CSVEKQVDGELFF. The DNA of the CDR3 is TGCAGCGTTGAAAAACAGGTCGACGGGGAGCTGTTTTTT. The chain links TRBV29-1 to TRBJ2-2, with a weak D call TRBD1 (5 bases). Germline assignment: CDR1 SQVTM and CDR2 ANQGSEA. The CDR3 covers 13 residues. V was clipped by 2 bases and J by 7 bases, with 11 bases between them.

The chain is built from TRBV11-1 and TRBJ2-2; D tentatively reads TRBD1 or TRBD2 (5 bases each). Germline assignment: CDR1 SGHAT and CDR2 FQDESV (reference sequence). The length of the CDR3 is 17 residues. Trimming removed 5 bases at V and 2 bases at J, with 18 bases between. The CDR3 region is CASSPGRTGTNTGELFF. The CDR3 DNA reads TGTGCCAGCAGCCCGGGACGTACAGGCACAAACACCGGGGAGCTGTTTTTT.

This clonotype was counted at least ten times. V usage is TRBV7-9 and J usage is TRBJ1-1, with a weak D call TRBD1 (6 bases). Germline CDR1 and CDR2: SEHNR and FQNEAQ (reference sequence). The CDR3 has 14 residues. Trimming cost V 5 bases and J 1 base, with 11 bases left between them. Written as DNA, the CDR3 is TGTGCCAGCAGCCATGACAGGCAGAACACTGAAGCTTTCTTT. Encoded protein: CASSHDRQNTEAFF.

This chain connects TRBV7-2 to TRBJ1-5, with 9 bases lining up with TRBD1. The V gene's germline CDR1 is SGHTA and CDR2 FQGNSA. This CDR3 comprises 16 residues. Trimming at V came to 5 bases and at J to 6 bases, leaving 11 bases not matched to a gene. For the CDR3, the DNA is TGTGCCAGCAGCCCTGGGGGACAGGGTGGAATTCAGCCCCAGCATTTT. As protein: CASSPGGQGGIQPQHF.

This clonotype was counted a few times. V is TRBV4-1 and J is TRBJ1-2; D gene uncertain. V was shortened by 1 base and J by 2 bases, with 2 bases between the two germline ends. The CDR3 has 12 residues. Germline loops: CDR1 MGHRA, CDR2 YSYEKL. Here the CDR3 DNA reads TGCGCCAGCAGCCAAGCGAACTATGGCTACACCTTC. Translating it yields CASSQANYGYTF.

This chain links TRBV12-3 or TRBV12-4 with TRBJ2-5; D ambiguous. V lost 1 base, J lost 2 bases, and 8 bases lay in between. The CDR3 is made up of 14 amino acids. CDR3 in amino acids: CASSLDGSQETQYF. DNA for the CDR3: TGTGCCAGCAGTTTAGACGGCAGTCAAGAGACCCAGTACTTC.

Many counts were recorded for this clonotype. The V and J genes are TRBV20-1 and TRBJ1-5; 8 bases match TRBD1. Germline V gene sequence: CDR1 DFQATT, CDR2 SNEGSKA (reference sequence). There are 12 residues in the CDR3. The V segment lost 6 bases and the J segment 5 bases; nucleotides outside the gene matches: 3. The CDR3 sequence: CSANRGDQPQHF. Written as DNA, the CDR3 is TGCAGTGCCAACAGGGGGGATCAGCCCCAGCATTTT.

V is TRBV5-5 and J is TRBJ1-3; maybe TRBD1 (5 bases). CDR3 length: 15 amino acids. V was clipped by 0 bases and J by 7 bases, with 14 bases between them. Germline lookup yields CDR1 SGHKS and CDR2 YYEKEE (reference sequence). The CDR3 sequence: CASSLEGRRGNTIYF. CDR3 nucleotides: TGTGCCAGCAGCTTGGAAGGAAGGAGGGGTAACACCATATATTTT.

The chain couples TRBV12-2 to TRBJ1-2; the table's D gene call, TRBD1, was not cross checked with the DNA. TRBV12-2 is given as a pseudogene. The CDR3 runs to 15 residues. The CDR3 DNA reads TGTGCAAGTCGCCCGACAGGGGGCGCCAGGGATGGCTACACCTTC. It is translated as CASRPTGGARDGYTF.

The rearrangement uses TRBV9 and TRBJ2-3; TRBD1 might be the D (6 bases). Germline V gene data show CDR1 as SGDLS and CDR2 as YYNGEE. The CDR3 is made up of 15 amino acids. V was clipped by 4 bases and J by 0 bases, with 12 bases between them. For the CDR3, the DNA is TGTGCCAGCAGCCCCGGGACACTTAGCACAGATACGCAGTATTTT. Translation gives CASSPGTLSTDTQYF.

This clonotype was seen a handful of times. The chain is built from TRBV6-5 and TRBJ2-7; 7 bases agree with TRBD1. The ends lost 6 bases at V and 3 bases at J; junction bases unmatched: 5. The CDR3 sequence is 13 residues long. Germline CDR1 reads MNHEY; CDR2 reads SVGAGI. DNA of the CDR3: TGTGCCAGCAGACTGACAGGGAACTACGAGCAGTACTTC. This gives the protein CASRLTGNYEQYF.

A few counts support this clonotype. This chain connects TRBV30 to TRBJ1-1, with unresolved D. This CDR3 is 13 amino acids long. Trimming pared 2 bases from V and 6 bases from J, leaving 13 bases between. Germline V lookup: CDR1 GTSNPN, CDR2 SVGIG (reference sequence). The CDR3 is CAWSLRQSSEAFF. In nucleotides, the CDR3 is TGTGCCTGGAGTCTACGGCAGAGCTCTGAAGCTTTCTTT.